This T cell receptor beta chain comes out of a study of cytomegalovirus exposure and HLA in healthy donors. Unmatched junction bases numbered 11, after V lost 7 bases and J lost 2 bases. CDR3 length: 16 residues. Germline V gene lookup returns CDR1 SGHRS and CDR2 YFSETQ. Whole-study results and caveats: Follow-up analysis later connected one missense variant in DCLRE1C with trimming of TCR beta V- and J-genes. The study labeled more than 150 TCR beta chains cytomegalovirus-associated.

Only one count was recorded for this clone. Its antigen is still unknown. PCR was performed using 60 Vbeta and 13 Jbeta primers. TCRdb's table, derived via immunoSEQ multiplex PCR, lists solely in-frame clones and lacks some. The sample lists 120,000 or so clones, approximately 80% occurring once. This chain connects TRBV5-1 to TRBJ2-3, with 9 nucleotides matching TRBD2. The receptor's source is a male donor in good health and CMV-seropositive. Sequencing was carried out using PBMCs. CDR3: CASELAGGSNTDTQYF. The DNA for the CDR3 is TGCGCCAGCGAGTTGGCGGGAGGGTCTAACACAGATACGCAGTATTTT.